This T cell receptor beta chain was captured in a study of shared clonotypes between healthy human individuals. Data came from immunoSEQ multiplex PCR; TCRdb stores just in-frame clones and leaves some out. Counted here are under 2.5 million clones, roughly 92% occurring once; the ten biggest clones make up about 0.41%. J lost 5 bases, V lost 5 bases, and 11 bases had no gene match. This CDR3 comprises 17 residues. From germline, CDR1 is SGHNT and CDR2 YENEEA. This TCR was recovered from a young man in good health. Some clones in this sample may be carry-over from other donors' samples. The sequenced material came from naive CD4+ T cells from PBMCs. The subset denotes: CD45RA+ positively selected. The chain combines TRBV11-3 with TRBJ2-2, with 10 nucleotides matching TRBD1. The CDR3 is CASSDRDRGYWTGELFF. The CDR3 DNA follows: TGTGCCAGCAGCGACCGGGACAGGGGTTATTGGACCGGGGAGCTGTTTTTT.